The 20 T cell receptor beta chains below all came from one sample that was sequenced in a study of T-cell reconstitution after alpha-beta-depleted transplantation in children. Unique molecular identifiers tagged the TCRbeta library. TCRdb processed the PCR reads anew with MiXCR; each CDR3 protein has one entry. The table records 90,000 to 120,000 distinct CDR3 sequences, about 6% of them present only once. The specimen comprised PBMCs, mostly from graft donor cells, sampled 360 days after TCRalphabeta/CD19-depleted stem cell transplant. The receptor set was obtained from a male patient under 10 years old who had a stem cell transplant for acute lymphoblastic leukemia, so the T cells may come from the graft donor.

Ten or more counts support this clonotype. CDR3 protein: CASTPTTWASTDTQYF. CDR3 nucleotide sequence: TGTGCCAGCACCCCTACAACCTGGGCGAGCACAGATACGCAGTATTTT. The chain joins TRBV27 to TRBJ2-3, with D hard to call. CDR3 length: 16 amino acids. Germline values: CDR1 MNHEY, CDR2 SMNVEV (reference sequence). V was clipped by 7 bases and J by 0 bases, with 17 bases between them.

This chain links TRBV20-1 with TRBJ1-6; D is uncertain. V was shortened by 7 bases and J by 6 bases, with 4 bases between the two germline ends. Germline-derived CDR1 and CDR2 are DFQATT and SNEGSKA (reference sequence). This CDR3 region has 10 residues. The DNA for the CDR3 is TGCAGTGTTCCTAATTCACCCCTCCACTTT. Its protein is CSVPNSPLHF.

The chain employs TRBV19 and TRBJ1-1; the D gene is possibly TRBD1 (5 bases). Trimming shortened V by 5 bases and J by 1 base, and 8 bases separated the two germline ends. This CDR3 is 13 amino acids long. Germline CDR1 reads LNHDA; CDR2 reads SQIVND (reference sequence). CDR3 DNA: TGTGCCAGTAGTTCGACAGCGAACACTGAAGCTTTCTTT. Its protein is CASSSTANTEAFF. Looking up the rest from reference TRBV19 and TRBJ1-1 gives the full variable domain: DGGITQSPKYLFRKEGQNVTLSCEQNLNHDAMYWYRQDPGQGLRLIYYSQIVNDFQKGDIAEGYSVSREKKESFPLTVTSAQKNPTAFYLCASSSTANTEAFFGQGTRLTVV.

The DNA of the CDR3 is TGTGCCAGCAGCTTCACGACAGCCGGGAAGGCTGGGGCCAACGTCCTGACTTTC. Translating it yields CASSFTTAGKAGANVLTF. The chain uses TRBV11-2 and TRBJ2-6; D might be TRBD1 or TRBD2, each matching 5 bases. Per the germline V gene, CDR1 is SGHAT and CDR2 is FQNNGV. V was trimmed by 3 bases and J by 2 bases, leaving 17 bases between them. The CDR3 length is 18 residues.

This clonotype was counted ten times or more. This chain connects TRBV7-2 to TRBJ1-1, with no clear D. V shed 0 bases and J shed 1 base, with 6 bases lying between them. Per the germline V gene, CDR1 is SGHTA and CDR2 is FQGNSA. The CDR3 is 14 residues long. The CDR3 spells CASSLAPGNTEAFF. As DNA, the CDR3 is TGTGCCAGCAGCTTAGCCCCAGGGAACACTGAAGCTTTCTTT.

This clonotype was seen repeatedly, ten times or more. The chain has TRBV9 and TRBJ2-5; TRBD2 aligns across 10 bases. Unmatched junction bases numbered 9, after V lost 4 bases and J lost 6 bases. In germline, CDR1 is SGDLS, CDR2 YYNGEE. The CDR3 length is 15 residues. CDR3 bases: TGTGCCAGCAGCTCACCCTCTAGCGGGAGAAAGACCCAGTACTTC. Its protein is CASSSPSSGRKTQYF.

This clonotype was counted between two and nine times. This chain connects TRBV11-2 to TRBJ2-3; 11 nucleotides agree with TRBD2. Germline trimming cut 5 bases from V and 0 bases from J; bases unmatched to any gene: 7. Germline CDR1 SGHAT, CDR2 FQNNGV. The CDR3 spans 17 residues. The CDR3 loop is CASSARLAGSSTDTQYF. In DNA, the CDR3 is TGTGCCAGCAGCGCGAGACTAGCGGGGTCTAGCACAGATACGCAGTATTTT.

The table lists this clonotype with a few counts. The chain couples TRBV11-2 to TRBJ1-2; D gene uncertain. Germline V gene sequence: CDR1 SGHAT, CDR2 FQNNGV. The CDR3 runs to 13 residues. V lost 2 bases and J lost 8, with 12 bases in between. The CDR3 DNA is TGTGCCAGCAGCTTAAATGGCCTTAGGGGCTACACCTTC. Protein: CASSLNGLRGYTF.

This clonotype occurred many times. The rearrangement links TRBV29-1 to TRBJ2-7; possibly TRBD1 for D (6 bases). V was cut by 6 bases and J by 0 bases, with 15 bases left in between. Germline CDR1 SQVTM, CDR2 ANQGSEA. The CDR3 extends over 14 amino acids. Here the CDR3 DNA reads TGCAGCGTCCTTACAGGGAAGAGCTCCTACGAGCAGTACTTC. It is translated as CSVLTGKSSYEQYF.

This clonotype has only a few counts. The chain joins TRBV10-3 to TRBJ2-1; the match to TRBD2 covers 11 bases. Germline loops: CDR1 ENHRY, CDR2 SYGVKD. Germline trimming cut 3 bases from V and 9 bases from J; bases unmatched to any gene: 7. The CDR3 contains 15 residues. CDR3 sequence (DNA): TGTGCCATCAGTGACGGTAGCGGGAGGGCCTTTGAGCAGTTCTTC. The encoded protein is CAISDGSGRAFEQFF.

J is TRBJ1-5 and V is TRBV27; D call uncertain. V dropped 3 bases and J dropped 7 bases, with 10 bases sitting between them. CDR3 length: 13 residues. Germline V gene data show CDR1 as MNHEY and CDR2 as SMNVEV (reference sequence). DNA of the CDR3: TGTGCCAGCAGTTTCCAGGTTGGACAGCCCCAGCATTTT. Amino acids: CASSFQVGQPQHF.

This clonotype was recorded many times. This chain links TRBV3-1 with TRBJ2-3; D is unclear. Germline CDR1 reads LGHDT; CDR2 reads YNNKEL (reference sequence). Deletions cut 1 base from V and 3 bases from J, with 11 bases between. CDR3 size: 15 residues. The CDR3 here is CASSQGLGWTDTQYF. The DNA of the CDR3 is TGTGCCAGCAGCCAAGGCCTAGGGTGGACAGATACGCAGTATTTT.

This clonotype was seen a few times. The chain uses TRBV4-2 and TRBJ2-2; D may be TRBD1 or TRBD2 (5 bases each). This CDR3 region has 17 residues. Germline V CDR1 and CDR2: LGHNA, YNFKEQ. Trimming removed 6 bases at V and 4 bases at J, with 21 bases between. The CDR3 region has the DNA TGTGCCAGCAGAGACTCTACCCGGGGCCCTGCCACCGGGGAGCTGTTTTTT. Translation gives CASRDSTRGPATGELFF.

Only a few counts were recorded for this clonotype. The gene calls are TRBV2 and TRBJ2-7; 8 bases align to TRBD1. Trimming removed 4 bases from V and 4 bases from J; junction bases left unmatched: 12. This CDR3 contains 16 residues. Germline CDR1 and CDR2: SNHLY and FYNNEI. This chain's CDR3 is CASSVIIRDRSYEQYF. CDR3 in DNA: TGTGCCAGCAGTGTGATTATCCGGGACAGGTCGTACGAGCAGTACTTC.

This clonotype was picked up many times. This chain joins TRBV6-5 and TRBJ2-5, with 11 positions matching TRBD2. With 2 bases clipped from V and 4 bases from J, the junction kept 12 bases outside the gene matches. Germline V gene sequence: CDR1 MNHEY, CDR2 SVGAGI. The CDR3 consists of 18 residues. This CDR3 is CASSYQTTRLAGTETQYF. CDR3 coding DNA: TGTGCCAGCAGTTACCAGACTACTCGACTAGCGGGGACAGAGACCCAGTACTTC.

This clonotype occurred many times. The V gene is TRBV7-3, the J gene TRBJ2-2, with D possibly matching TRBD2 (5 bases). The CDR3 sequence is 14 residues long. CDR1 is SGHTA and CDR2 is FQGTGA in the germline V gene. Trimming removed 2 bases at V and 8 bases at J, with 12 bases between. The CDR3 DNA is TGTGCCAGCAGCTTAGGGAGCCCGAAAGGGGAGCTGTTTTTT. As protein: CASSLGSPKGELFF.

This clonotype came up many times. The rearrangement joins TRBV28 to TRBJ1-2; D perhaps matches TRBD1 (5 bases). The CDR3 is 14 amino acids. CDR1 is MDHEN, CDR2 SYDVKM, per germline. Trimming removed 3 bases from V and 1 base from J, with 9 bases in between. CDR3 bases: TGTGCCAGCAGTTTTTTGGGGGATAACTATGGCTACACCTTC. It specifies CASSFLGDNYGYTF.

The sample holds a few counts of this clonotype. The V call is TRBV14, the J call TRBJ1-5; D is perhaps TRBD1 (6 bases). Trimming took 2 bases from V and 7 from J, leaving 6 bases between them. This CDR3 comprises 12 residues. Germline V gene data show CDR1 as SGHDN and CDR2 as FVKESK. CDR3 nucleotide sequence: TGTGCCAGCAGCCAAAGGGGGCAGCCCCAGCATTTT. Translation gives CASSQRGQPQHF.

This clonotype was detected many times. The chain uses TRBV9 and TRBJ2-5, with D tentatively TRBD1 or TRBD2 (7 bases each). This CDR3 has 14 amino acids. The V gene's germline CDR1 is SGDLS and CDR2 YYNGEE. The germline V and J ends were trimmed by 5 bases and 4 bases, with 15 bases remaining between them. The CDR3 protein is CASSPGGGVETQYF. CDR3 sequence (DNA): TGTGCCAGCAGTCCAGGGGGGGGAGTAGAGACCCAGTACTTC.

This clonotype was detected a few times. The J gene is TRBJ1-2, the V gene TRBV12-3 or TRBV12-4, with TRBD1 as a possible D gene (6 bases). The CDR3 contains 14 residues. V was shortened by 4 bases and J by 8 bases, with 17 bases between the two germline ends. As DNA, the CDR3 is TGTGCCAGCAGTTCTCCAGGGGATCGAGGGGGCTACACCTTC. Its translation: CASSSPGDRGGYTF.